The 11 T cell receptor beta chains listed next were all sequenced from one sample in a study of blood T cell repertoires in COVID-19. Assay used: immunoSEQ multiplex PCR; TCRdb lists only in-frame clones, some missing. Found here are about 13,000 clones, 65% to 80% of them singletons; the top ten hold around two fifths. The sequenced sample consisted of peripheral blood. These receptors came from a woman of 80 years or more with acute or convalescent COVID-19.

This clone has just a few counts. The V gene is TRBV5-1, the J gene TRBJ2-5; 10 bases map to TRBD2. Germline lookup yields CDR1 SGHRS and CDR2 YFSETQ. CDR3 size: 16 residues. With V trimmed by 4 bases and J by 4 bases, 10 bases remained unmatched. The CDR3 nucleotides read TGCGCCAGCAGCAGTCGCCCAGCGGGGGGGGGAGAGACCCAGTACTTC. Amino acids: CASSSRPAGGGETQYF.

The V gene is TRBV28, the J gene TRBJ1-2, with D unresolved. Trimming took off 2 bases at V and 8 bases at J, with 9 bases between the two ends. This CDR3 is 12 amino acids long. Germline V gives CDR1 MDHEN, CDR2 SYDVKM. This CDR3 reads CASSLAARGYTF. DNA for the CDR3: TGTGCCAGCAGTTTAGCGGCGCGGGGCTACACCTTC.

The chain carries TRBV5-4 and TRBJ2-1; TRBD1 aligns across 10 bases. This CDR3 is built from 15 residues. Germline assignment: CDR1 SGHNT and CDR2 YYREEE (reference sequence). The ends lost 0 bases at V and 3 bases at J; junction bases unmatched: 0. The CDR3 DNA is TGTGCCAGCAGCTTGGGGACAGGGGGCTACAATGAGCAGTTCTTC. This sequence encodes CASSLGTGGYNEQFF.

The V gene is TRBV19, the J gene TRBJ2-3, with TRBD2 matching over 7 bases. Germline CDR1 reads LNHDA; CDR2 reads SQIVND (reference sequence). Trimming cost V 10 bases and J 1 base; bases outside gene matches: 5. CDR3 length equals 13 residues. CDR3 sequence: CATSLAGTDTQYF. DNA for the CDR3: TGTGCCACCTCCCTAGCGGGCACAGATACGCAGTATTTT.

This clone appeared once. In DNA, the CDR3 is TGTGCCAGCACGTTCGGGGTAGGGGAGACCCAGTACTTC. Protein: CASTFGVGETQYF. The chain links TRBV6-5 to TRBJ2-5, with D maybe TRBD2 (5 bases). The CDR3 has 13 residues. Trimming removed 7 bases at V and 5 bases at J, with 14 bases between. The V gene's germline CDR1 is MNHEY and CDR2 SVGAGI.

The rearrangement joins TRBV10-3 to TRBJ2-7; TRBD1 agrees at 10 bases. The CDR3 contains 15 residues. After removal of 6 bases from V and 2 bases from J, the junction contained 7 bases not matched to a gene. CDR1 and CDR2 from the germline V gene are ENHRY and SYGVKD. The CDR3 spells CAISAGTGVPYEQYF. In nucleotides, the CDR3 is TGTGCCATCAGCGCGGGGACAGGGGTTCCCTACGAGCAGTACTTC.

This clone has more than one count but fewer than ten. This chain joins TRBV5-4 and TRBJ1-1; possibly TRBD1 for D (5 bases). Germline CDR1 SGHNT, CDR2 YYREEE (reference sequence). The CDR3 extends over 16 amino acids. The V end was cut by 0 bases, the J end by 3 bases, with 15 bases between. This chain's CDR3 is CASSLVRASGHTEAFF. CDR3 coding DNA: TGTGCCAGCAGCTTGGTCAGGGCATCTGGACACACTGAAGCTTTCTTT. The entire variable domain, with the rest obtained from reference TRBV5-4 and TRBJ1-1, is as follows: ETGVTQSPTHLIKTRGQQVTLRCSSQSGHNTVSWYQQALGQGPQFIFQYYREEENGRGNFPPRFSGLQFPNYSSELNVNALELDDSALYLCASSLVRASGHTEAFFGQGTRLTVV.

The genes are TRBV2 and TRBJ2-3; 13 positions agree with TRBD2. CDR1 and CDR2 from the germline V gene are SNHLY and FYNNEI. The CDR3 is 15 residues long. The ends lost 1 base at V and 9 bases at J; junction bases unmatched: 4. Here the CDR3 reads CASSEETSGGATQYF. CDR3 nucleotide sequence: TGTGCCAGCAGTGAAGAAACTAGCGGGGGGGCCACGCAGTATTTT.

CDR3 amino acids: CASSITGGAYEQYF. CDR3 nucleotides: TGTGCCAGTAGTATTACCGGGGGGGCCTACGAGCAGTACTTC. The chain couples TRBV19 to TRBJ2-7, with 8 positions matching TRBD2. The length of the CDR3 is 14 residues. The V gene end was trimmed by 3 bases and the J gene end by 2 bases; junction bases not matched to a gene: 3. CDR1 and CDR2 from the germline V gene are LNHDA and SQIVND (reference sequence).

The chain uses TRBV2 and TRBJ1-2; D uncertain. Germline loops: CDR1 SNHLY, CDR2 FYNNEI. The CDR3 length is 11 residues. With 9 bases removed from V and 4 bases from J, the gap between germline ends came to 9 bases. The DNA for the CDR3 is TGTGCCAGTACGGCGGCCTATGGCTACACCTTC. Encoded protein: CASTAAYGYTF. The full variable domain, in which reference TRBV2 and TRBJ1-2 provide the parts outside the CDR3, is EPEVTQTPSHQVTQMGQEVILRCVPISNHLYFYWYRQILGQKVEFLVSFYNNEISEKSEIFDDQFSVERPDGSNFTLKIRSTKLEDSAMYFCASTAAYGYTFGSGTRLTVV.

CDR3 loop: CASSTRRGSGETQYF. CDR3 sequence (DNA): TGTGCCAGCAGCACGAGGAGGGGAAGTGGGGAGACCCAGTACTTC. The chain couples TRBV28 to TRBJ2-5, with a possible D match to TRBD2 (6 bases). V lost 6 bases and J lost 5, with 19 bases in between. This CDR3 has 15 residues. The V gene's germline CDR1 is MDHEN and CDR2 SYDVKM.